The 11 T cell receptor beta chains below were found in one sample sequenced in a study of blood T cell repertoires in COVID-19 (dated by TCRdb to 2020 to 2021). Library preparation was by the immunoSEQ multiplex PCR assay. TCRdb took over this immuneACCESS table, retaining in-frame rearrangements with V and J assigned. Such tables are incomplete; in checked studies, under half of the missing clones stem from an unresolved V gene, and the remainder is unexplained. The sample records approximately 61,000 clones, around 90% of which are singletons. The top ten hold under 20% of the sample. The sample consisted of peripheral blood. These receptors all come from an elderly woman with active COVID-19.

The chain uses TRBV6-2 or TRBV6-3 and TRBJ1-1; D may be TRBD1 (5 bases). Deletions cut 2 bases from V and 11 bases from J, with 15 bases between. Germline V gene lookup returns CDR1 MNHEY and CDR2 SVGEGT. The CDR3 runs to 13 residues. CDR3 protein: CASSYGRGGYAFF. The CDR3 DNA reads TGTGCCAGCAGTTACGGAAGGGGAGGGTACGCTTTCTTT.

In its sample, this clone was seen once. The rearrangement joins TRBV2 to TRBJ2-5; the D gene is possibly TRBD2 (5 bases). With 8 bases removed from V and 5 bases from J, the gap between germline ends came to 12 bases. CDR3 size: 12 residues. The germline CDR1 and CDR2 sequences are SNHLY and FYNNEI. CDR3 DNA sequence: TGTGCCAGCGGCTGGGAGACGGAGACCCAGTACTTC. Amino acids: CASGWETETQYF.

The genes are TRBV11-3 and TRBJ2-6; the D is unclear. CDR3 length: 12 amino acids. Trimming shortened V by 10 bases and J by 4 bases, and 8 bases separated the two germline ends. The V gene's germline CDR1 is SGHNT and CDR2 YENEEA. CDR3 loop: CAILSGANVLTF. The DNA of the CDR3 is TGTGCCATCCTATCCGGGGCCAACGTCCTGACTTTC.

This CDR3 reads CSSGTSETDTQYF. In DNA, the CDR3 is TGCTCGTCCGGGACTAGCGAAACAGATACGCAGTATTTT. The chain employs TRBV1 and TRBJ2-3; the DNA was not used to check the table's D call, TRBD2. TRBV1 is labeled a pseudogene. The CDR3 consists of 13 residues.

CDR3: CASSPPARGGDGYTF. The CDR3 DNA reads TGTGCCAGCTCACCACCTGCCAGAGGAGGGGATGGCTACACCTTC. The chain carries TRBV18 and TRBJ1-2; tentatively, D is TRBD1 (5 bases). This CDR3 has 15 residues. V gave up 0 bases and J gave up 6 bases, with 14 bases separating them. The germline V gene has CDR1 KGHSH and CDR2 LQKENI.

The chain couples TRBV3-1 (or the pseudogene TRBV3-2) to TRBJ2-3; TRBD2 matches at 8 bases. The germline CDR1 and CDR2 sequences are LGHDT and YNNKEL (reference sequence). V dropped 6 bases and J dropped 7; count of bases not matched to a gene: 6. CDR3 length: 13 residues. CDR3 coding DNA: TGTGCCAGCAGTCCCGCTAGCGGGTATACGCAGTATTTT. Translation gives CASSPASGYTQYF.

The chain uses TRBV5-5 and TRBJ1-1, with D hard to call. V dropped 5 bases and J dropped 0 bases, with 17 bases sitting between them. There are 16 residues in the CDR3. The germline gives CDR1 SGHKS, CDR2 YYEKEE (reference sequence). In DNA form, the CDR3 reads TGTGCCAGCAGTCCCACGGGGTCGATGATGAACACTGAAGCTTTCTTT. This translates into CASSPTGSMMNTEAFF.

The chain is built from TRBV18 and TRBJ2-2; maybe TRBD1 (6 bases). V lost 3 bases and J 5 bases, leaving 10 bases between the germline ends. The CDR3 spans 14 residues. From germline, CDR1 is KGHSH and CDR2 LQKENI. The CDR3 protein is CASSPGARTGELFF. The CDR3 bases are TGTGCCAGCTCACCGGGGGCGCGAACCGGGGAGCTGTTTTTT.

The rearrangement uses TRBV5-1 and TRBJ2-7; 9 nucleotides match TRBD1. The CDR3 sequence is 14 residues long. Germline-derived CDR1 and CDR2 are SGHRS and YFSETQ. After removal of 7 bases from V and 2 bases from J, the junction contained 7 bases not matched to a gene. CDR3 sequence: CASGQQGAPYEQYF. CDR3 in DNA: TGCGCCAGCGGGCAACAGGGGGCCCCCTACGAGCAGTACTTC.

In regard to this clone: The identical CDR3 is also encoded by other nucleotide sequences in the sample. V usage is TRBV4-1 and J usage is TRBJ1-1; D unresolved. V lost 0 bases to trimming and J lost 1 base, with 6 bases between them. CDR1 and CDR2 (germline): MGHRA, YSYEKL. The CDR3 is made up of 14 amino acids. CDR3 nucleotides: TGCGCCAGCAGCCAAGATCTAGGGAACACTGAAGCTTTCTTT. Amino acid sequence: CASSQDLGNTEAFF.

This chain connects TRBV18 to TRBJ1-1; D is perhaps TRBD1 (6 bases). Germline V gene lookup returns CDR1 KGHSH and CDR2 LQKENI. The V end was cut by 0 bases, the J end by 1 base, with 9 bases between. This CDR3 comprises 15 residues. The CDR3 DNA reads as TGTGCCAGCTCACCACCTTGGGGGCGGAACACTGAAGCTTTCTTT. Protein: CASSPPWGRNTEAFF.